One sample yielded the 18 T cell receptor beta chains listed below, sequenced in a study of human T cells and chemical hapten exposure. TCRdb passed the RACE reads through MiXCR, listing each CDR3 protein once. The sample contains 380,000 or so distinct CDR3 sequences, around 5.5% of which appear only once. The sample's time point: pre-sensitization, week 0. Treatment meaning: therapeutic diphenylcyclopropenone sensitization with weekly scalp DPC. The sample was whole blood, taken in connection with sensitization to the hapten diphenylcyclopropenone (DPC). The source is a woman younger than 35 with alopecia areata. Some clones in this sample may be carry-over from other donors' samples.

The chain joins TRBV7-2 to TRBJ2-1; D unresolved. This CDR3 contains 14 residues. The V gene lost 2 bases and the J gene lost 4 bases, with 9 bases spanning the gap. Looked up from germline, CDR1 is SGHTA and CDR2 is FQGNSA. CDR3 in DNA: TGTGCCAGCAGCTTACCCGCTCTATACAATGAGCAGTTCTTC. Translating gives CASSLPALYNEQFF.

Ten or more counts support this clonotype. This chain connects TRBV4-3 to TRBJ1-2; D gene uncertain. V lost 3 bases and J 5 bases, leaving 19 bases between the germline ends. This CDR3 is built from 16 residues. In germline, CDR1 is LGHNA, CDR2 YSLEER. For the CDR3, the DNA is TGCGCCAGCAGCCACCCCAGAAAAACCGATTTATATGGCTACACCTTC. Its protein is CASSHPRKTDLYGYTF.

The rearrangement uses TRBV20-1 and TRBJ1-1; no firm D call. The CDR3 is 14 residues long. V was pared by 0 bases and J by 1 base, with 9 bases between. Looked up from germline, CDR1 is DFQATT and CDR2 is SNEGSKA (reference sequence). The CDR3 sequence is CSARDHSTNTEAFF. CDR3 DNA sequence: TGCAGTGCTAGAGATCACTCTACGAACACTGAAGCTTTCTTT.

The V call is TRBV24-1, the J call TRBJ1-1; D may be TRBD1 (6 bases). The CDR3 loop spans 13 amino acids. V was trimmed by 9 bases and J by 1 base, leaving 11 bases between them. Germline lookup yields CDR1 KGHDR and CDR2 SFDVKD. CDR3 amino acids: CATSSRGNTEAFF. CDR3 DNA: TGTGCCACCTCAAGCAGGGGGAACACTGAAGCTTTCTTT.

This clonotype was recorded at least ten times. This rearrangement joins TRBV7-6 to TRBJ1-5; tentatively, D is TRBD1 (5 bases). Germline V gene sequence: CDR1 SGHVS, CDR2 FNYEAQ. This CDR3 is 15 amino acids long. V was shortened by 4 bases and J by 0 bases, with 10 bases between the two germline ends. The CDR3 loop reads CASSSYRYSNQPQHF. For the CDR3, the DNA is TGTGCCAGCAGCTCTTACAGGTATAGCAATCAGCCCCAGCATTTT.

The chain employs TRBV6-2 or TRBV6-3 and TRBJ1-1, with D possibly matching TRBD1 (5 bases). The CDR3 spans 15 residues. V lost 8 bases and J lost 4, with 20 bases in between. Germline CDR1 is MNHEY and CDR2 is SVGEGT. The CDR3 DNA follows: TGTGCCAGCCGACCTGGAGGGGCCTTGGGCACTGAAGCTTTCTTT. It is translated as CASRPGGALGTEAFF.

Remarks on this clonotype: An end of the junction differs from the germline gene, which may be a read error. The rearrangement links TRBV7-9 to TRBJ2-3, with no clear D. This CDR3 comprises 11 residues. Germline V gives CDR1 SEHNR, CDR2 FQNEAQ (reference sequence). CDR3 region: CVSSLGDTQYF. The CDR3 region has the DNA TGTGTCAGCAGCTTAGGTGATACGCAGTATTTT.

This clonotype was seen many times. CDR3 amino acids: CAISEGAGSGYGYTF. CDR3 in DNA: TGTGCCATCAGTGAAGGTGCAGGGTCAGGCTATGGCTACACCTTC. The chain carries TRBV10-3 and TRBJ1-2, with D perhaps matching TRBD1 (5 bases). Germline V gives CDR1 ENHRY, CDR2 SYGVKD. The V and J ends lost 3 bases and 4 bases respectively, with 15 bases between them. This CDR3 has 15 residues.

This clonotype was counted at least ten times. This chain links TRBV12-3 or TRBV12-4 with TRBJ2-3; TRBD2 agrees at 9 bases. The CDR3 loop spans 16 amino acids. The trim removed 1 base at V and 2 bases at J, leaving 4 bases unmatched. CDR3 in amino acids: CASSLEGGGATDTQYF. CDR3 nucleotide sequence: TGTGCCAGCAGTTTAGAAGGCGGGGGGGCCACAGATACGCAGTATTTT.

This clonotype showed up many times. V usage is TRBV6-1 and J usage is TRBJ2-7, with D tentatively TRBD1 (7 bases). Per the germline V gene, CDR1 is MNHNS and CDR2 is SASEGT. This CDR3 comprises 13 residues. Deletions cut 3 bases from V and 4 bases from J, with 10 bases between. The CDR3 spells CASSDQGGYEQYF. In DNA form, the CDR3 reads TGTGCCAGCAGTGATCAGGGGGGATACGAGCAGTACTTC.

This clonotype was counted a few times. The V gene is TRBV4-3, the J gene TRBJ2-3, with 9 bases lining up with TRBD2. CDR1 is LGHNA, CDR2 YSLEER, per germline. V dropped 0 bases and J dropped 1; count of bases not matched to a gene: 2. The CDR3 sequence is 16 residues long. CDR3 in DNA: TGCGCCAGCAGCCAAGAGCAGCGGGGGGGCACAGATACGCAGTATTTT. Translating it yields CASSQEQRGGTDTQYF.

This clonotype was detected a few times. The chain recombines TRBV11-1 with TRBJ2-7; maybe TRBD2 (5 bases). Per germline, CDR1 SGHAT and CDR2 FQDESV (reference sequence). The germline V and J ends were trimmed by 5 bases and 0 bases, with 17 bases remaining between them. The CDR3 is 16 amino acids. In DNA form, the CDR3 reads TGTGCCAGCAGCCTTACCCCGGCCGGGATCTCCTACGAGCAGTACTTC. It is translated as CASSLTPAGISYEQYF.

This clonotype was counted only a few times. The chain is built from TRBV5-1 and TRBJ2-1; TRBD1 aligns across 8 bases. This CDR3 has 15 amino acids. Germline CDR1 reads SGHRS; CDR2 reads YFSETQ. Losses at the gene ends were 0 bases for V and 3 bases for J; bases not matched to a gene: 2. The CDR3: CASSLEGQDYNEQFF. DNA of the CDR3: TGCGCCAGCAGCTTGGAGGGACAGGACTACAATGAGCAGTTCTTC.

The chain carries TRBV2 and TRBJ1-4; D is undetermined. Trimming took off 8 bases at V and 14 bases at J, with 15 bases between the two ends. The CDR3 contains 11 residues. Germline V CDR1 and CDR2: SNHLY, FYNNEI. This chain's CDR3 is CASGPQERLFF. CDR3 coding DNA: TGTGCCAGCGGTCCCCAGGAGCGTCTGTTTTTT.

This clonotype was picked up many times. CDR3 DNA sequence: TGTGCCAGCAGCGCAACCCTAGGGGGGAATTCACCCCTCCACTTT. As protein: CASSATLGGNSPLHF. The rearrangement links TRBV7-3 to TRBJ1-6, with TRBD1 as a possible D gene (6 bases). Trimming removed 5 bases from V and 7 bases from J, with 15 bases in between. The CDR3 is 15 amino acids. Looked up from germline, CDR1 is SGHTA and CDR2 is FQGTGA.

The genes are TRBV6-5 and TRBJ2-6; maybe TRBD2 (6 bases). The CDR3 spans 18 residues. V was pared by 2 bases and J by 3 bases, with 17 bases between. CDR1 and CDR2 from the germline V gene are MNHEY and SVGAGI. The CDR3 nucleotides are TGTGCCAGCAGTTACAGAACGGGGACTTCAGGTGGGGCCAACGTCCTGACTTTC. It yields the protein CASSYRTGTSGGANVLTF.

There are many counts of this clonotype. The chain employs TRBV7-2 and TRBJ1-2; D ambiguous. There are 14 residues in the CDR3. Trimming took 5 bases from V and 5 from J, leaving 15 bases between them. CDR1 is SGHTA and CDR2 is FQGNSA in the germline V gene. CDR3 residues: CASSTRLGTYGYTF. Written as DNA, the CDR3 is TGTGCCAGCAGCACCAGACTGGGTACTTATGGCTACACCTTC.

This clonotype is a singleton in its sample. The CDR3 nucleotides are TGCGCCAGCAGGCCGGTAGGCCCTAGCGGGGGGGCCGGGGAGCAGTTCTTC. Protein: CASRPVGPSGGAGEQFF. This sequence joins TRBV5-1 and TRBJ2-1; 12 positions match TRBD2. CDR3 length: 17 residues. Trimming cost V 5 bases and J 10 bases; bases outside gene matches: 16. Germline V lookup: CDR1 SGHRS, CDR2 YFSETQ.